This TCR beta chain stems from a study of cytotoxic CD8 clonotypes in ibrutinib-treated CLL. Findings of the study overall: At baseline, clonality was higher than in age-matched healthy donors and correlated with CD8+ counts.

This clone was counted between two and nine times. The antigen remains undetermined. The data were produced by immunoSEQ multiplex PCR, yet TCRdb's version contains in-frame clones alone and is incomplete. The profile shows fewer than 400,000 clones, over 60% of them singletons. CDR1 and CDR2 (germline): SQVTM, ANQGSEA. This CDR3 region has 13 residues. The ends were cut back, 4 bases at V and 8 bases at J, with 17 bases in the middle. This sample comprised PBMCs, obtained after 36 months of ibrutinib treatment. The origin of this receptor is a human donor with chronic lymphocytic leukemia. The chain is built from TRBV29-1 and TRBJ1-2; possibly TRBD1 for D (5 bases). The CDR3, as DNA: TGCAGCGTTGGACGGGACGGGGCCAGAGGCTACACCTTC. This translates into CSVGRDGARGYTF. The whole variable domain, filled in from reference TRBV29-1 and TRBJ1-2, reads SAVISQKPSRDICQRGTSLTIQCQVDSQVTMMFWYRQQPGQSLTLIATANQGSEATYESGFVIDKFPISRPNLTFSTLTVSNMSPEDSSIYLCSVGRDGARGYTFGSGTRLTVV.